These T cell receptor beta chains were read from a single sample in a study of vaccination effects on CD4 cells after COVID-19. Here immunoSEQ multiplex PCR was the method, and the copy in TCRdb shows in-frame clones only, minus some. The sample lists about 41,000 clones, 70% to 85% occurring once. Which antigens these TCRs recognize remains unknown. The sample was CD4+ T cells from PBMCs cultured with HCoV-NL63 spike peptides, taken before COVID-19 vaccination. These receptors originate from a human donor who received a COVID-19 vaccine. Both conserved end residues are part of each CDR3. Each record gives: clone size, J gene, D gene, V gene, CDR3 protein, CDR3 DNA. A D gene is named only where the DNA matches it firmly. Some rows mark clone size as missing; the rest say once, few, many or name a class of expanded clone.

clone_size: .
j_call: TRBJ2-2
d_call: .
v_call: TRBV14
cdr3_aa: CASSQVTVYPTGELFF
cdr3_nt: TGTGCCAGCAGCCAAGTAACAGTTTATCCGACCGGGGAGCTGTTTTTT

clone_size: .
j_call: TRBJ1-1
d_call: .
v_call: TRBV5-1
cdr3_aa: CASSFTGGRDTEAFF
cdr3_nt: TGCGCCAGCAGCTTCACGGGGGGCCGGGACACTGAAGCTTTCTTT

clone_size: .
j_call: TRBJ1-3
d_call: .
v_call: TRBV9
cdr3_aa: CASSATDRSGNTIYF
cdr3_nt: TGTGCCAGCAGCGCTACCGACCGATCTGGAAACACCATATATTTT

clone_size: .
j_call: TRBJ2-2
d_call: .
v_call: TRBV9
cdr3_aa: CASSPHRVLNTGELFF
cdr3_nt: TGTGCCAGCAGCCCTCACAGGGTTTTGAACACCGGGGAGCTGTTTTTT

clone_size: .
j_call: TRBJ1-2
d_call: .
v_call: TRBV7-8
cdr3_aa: CASSSLVGGASGYTF
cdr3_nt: TGTGCCAGCAGCTCCTTAGTTGGGGGTGCCAGTGGCTACACCTTC

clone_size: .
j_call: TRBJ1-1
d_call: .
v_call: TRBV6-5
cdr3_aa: CASSSLTGRVTEAFF
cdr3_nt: TGTGCCAGCAGTTCCCTGACAGGTCGGGTCACTGAAGCTTTCTTT

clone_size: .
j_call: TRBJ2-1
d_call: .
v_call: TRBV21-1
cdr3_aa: CASSRGMTGAYNEQFF
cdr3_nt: TGTGCCAGCAGCAGGGGGATGACAGGAGCCTACAATGAGCAGTTCTTC

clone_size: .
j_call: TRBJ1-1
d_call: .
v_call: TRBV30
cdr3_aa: CAWDRLNTEAFF
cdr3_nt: TGTGCCTGGGACAGGTTGAACACTGAAGCTTTCTTT

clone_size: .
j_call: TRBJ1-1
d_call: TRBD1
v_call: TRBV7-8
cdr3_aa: CASSPEGTVEAFF
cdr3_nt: TGTGCCAGCAGCCCAGAGGGGACAGTTGAAGCTTTCTTT

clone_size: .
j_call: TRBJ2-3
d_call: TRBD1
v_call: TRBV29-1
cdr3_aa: CSVEAQGNTQYF
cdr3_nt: TGCAGCGTTGAAGCACAGGGGAATACGCAGTATTTT

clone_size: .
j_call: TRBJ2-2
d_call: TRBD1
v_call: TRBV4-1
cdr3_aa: CASSHTWDRKNTGELFF
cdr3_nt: TGCGCCAGCAGCCATACCTGGGACAGGAAAAACACCGGGGAGCTGTTTTTT

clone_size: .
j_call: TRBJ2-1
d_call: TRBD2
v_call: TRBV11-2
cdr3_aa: CASSLTSGYNEQFF
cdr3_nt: TGTGCCAGCAGCTTGACTAGCGGGTACAATGAGCAGTTCTTC

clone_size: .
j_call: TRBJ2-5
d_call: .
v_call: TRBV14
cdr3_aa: CASSHRGLQETQYF
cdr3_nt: TGTGCCAGCAGCCACAGGGGACTCCAAGAGACCCAGTACTTC

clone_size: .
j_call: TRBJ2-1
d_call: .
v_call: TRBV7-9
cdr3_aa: CASSLREFTEQFF
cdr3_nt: TGTGCCAGCAGCTTACGGGAGTTCACTGAGCAGTTCTTC

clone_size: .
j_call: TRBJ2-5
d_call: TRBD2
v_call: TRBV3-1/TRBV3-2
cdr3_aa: CASSQDSRTSGGRGTQYF
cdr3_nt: TGTGCCAGCAGCCAAGATTCACGGACTAGCGGGGGGCGGGGGACCCAGTACTTC

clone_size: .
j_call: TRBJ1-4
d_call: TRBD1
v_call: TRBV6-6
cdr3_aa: CASSNGQEDEKLFF
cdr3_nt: TGTGCCAGCAGTAACGGACAGGAGGATGAAAAACTGTTTTTT

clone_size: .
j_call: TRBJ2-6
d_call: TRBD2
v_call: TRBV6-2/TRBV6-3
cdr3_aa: CASTPAGGSGANVLTF
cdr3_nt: TGTGCCAGCACCCCCGCGGGGGGGTCTGGGGCCAACGTCCTGACTTTC

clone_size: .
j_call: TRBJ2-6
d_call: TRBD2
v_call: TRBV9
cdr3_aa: CASSVVAGGSGANVLTF
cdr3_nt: TGTGCCAGCAGCGTAGTAGCGGGGGGGTCTGGGGCCAACGTCCTGACTTTC

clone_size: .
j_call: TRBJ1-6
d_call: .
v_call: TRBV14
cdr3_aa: CASSQVGSSPLHF
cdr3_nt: TGTGCCAGCAGCCAAGTGGGGAGTTCACCCCTCCACTTT

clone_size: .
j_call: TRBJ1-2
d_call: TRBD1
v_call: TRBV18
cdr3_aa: CASGGQASSNYGYTF
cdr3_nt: TGTGCCAGCGGAGGACAGGCCTCTTCTAACTATGGCTACACCTTC

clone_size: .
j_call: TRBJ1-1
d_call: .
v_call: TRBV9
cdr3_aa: CASSVEPGMSTEAFF
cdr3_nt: TGTGCCAGCAGCGTAGAACCGGGGATGAGCACTGAAGCTTTCTTT

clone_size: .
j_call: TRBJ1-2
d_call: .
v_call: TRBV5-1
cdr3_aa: CASSLDGSYGYTF
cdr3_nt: TGCGCCAGCAGCTTGGACGGGTCTTATGGCTACACCTTC

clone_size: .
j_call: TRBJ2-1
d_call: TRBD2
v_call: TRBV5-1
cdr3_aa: CASSRQTSGGNNEQFF
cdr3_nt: TGCGCCAGCAGCCGACAAACTAGCGGGGGGAATAATGAGCAGTTCTTC

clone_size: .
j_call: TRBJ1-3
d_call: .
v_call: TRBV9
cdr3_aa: CASSVEGIGGNTIYF
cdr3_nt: TGTGCCAGCAGCGTAGAAGGGATCGGAGGAAACACCATATATTTT

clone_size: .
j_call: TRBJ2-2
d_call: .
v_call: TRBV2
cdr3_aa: CASSRLNTGELFF
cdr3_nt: TGTGCCAGCAGCCGGCTAAACACCGGGGAGCTGTTTTTT

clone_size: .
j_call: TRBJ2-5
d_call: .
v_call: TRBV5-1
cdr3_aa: CASRDPMETQYF
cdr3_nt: TGCGCCAGCAGGGACCCGATGGAGACCCAGTACTTC

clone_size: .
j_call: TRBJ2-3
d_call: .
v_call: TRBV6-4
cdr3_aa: CASKKGTGSTDTQYF
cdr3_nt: TGTGCCAGCAAAAAAGGGACGGGGAGCACAGATACGCAGTATTTT

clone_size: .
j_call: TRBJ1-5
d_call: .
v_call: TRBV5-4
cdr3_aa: CASSLCPEHF
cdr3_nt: TGTGCCAGCAGCTTGTGTCCCGAGCATTTT

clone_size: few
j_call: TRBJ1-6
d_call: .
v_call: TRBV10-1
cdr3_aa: CASSDVGGSPLHF
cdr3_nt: TGCGCCAGCAGTGATGTTGGGGGTTCACCCCTCCACTTT

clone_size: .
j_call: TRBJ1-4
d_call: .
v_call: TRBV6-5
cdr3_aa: CASSREPSLGEKLFF
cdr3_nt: TGTGCCAGCAGTCGAGAGCCTTCTTTGGGGGAAAAACTGTTTTTT

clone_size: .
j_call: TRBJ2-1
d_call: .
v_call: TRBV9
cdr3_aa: CASSRGGTGYNEQFF
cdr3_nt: TGTGCCAGCAGCCGGGGGGGGACAGGCTACAATGAGCAGTTCTTC

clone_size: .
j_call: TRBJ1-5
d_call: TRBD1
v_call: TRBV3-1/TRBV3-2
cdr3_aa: CASSQGDRGLNQPQHF
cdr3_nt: TGTGCCAGCAGCCAAGGAGACAGGGGCCTCAATCAGCCCCAGCATTTT

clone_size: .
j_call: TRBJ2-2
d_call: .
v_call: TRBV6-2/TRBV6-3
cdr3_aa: CASSTNTGELFF
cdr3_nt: TGTGCCAGCAGCACGAACACCGGGGAGCTGTTTTTT

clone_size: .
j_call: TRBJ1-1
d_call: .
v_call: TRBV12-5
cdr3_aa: CASGIDSAEAFF
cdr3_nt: TGTGCTAGTGGTATAGACAGCGCTGAAGCTTTCTTT

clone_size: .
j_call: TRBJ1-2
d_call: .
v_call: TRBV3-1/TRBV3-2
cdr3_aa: CASSQETTGGYTF
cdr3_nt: TGTGCCAGCAGCCAAGAGACGACGGGGGGCTACACCTTC

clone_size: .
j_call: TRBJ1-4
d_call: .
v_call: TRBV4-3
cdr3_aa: CASSQDPLAGINEKLFF
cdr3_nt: TGCGCCAGCAGCCAAGATCCATTGGCGGGGATTAATGAAAAACTGTTTTTT

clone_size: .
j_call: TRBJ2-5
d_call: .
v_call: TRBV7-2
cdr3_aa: CASSDSETQYF
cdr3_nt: TGTGCCAGCAGCGACTCGGAGACCCAGTACTTC

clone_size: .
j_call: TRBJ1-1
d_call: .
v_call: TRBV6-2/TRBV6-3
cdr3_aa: CASSFQGVRNTEAFF
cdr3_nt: TGTGCCAGCAGTTTCCAAGGGGTCCGTAACACTGAAGCTTTCTTT

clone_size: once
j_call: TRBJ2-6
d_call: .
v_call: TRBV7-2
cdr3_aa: CASSLLGTSSGANVLTF
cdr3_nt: TGTGCCAGCAGCTTACTGGGGACATCCTCTGGGGCCAACGTCCTGACTTTC

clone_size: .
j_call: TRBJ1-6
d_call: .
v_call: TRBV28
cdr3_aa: CASSGKQGYNSPLHF
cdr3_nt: TGTGCCAGCAGTGGGAAACAGGGCTATAATTCACCCCTCCACTTT

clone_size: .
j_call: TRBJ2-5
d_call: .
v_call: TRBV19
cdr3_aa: CASSVLASRETQYF
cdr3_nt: TGTGCCAGTAGTGTTCTTGCTAGCAGGGAGACCCAGTACTTC

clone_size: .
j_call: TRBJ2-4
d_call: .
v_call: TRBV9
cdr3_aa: CASSAYQGAKNIQYF
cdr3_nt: TGTGCCAGCAGCGCTTACCAGGGGGCCAAAAACATTCAGTACTTC

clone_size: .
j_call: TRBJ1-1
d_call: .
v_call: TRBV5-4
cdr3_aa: CASSLDGGRYTEAFF
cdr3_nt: TGTGCCAGCAGCTTGGATGGAGGGAGATACACTGAAGCTTTCTTT

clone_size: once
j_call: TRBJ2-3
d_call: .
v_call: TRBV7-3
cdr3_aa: CASSPVYGPTDTQYF
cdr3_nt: TGTGCCAGCAGTCCAGTCTACGGACCGACAGATACGCAGTATTTT

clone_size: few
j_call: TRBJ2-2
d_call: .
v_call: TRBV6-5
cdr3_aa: CASSTGWQELFF
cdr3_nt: TGTGCCAGCAGTACAGGGTGGCAGGAGCTGTTTTTT

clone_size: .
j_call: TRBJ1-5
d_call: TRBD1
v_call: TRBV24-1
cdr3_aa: CATSRGQGNQPQHF
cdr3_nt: TGTGCCACCAGTCGGGGACAGGGCAATCAGCCCCAGCATTTT

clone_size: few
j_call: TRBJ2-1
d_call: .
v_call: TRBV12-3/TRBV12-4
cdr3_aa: CASSQGRDEQFF
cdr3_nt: TGTGCCAGCAGTCAGGGGCGGGATGAGCAGTTCTTC

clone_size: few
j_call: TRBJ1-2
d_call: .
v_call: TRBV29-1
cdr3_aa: CSSPGTYGYTF
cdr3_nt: TGCAGCTCACCAGGTACCTATGGCTACACCTTC

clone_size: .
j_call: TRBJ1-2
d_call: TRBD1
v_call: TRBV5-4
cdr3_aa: CASSWERGQGGYGYTF
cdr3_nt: TGTGCCAGCAGCTGGGAAAGGGGACAGGGAGGGTATGGCTACACCTTC